This T cell receptor beta chain was obtained from a study of glioma-infiltrating T cells after dendritic cell vaccination. Study-level information: Treatment, given 2003 to 2012, was autologous tumor lysate-pulsed dendritic cell vaccination.

Fresh-frozen tumor tissue and more than two years of survival data were available for all. Assay used: immunoSEQ multiplex PCR; TCRdb lists only in-frame clones, some missing. The sample has under 100,000 clones, around 80% seen once; the top ten hold almost 6%. V lost 0 bases and J 3 bases, leaving 20 bases between the germline ends. The V gene's germline CDR1 is LGHNA and CDR2 YNFKEQ. This CDR3 comprises 18 residues. The sequence was obtained from a human donor with glioblastoma. The source was blood, collected before dendritic cell vaccination. The chain recombines TRBV4-2 with TRBJ1-2; D is uncertain. CDR3 coding DNA: TGTGCCAGCAGCCAAGAGCACTCCTCCCCGGGAGATGACTATGGCTACACCTTC. Translating it yields CASSQEHSSPGDDYGYTF.